Listed below are T cell receptor beta chains from one sample, sequenced in a study of blood T cell repertoires in COVID-19. Assay used: immunoSEQ multiplex PCR; TCRdb lists only in-frame clones, some missing. The sample lists a few hundred thousand clones, 70% to 90% occurring once. Source material: peripheral blood. Receptors were obtained from a woman younger than 30 who had recovered from COVID-19. Both conserved end residues are part of each CDR3. Each record gives: V gene, J gene, clone size, D gene, CDR3 protein, CDR3 DNA. D genes are given only for firm matches. A row's size may be missing; if present it is once, few, many or a size class.

v_call: TRBV16
j_call: TRBJ1-2
clone_size: once
d_call: TRBD1
cdr3_aa: CASSQSRTGGSKGYTF
cdr3_nt: TGTGCCAGCAGCCAATCCAGGACAGGGGGTAGTAAAGGCTACACCTTC

v_call: TRBV7-9
j_call: TRBJ2-1
clone_size: .
d_call: .
cdr3_aa: CASSFPGFGSPVAYNEQFF
cdr3_nt: TGTGCCAGCAGCTTTCCGGGTTTCGGCTCCCCCGTCGCTTACAATGAGCAGTTCTTC

v_call: TRBV18
j_call: TRBJ2-7
clone_size: .
d_call: .
cdr3_aa: CASSPPQRASYEQYF
cdr3_nt: TGTGCCAGCTCACCACCCCAGCGGGCTTCCTACGAGCAGTACTTC

v_call: TRBV6-2/TRBV6-3
j_call: TRBJ2-7
clone_size: .
d_call: TRBD1
cdr3_aa: CASSYRDRFYEQYF
cdr3_nt: TGTGCCAGCAGTTACCGGGACAGGTTTTACGAGCAGTACTTC

v_call: TRBV5-4
j_call: TRBJ2-3
clone_size: .
d_call: TRBD2
cdr3_aa: CASSWTSGADTQYF
cdr3_nt: TGTGCCAGCAGCTGGACTAGCGGGGCAGATACGCAGTATTTT

v_call: TRBV5-1
j_call: TRBJ1-1
clone_size: .
d_call: .
cdr3_aa: CASSLSVSNTEAFF
cdr3_nt: TGCGCCAGCAGCTTGTCAGTGTCTAACACTGAAGCTTTCTTT

v_call: TRBV19
j_call: TRBJ1-1
clone_size: .
d_call: TRBD1
cdr3_aa: CASSSRDRGLGSTEAFF
cdr3_nt: TGTGCCAGTAGCTCCCGGGACAGGGGGCTTGGGTCGACTGAAGCTTTCTTT

v_call: TRBV7-2
j_call: TRBJ2-5
clone_size: .
d_call: TRBD2
cdr3_aa: CASSPRREGETQYF
cdr3_nt: TGTGCCAGCAGCCCCCGGCGGGAGGGAGAGACCCAGTACTTC

v_call: TRBV7-9
j_call: TRBJ2-7
clone_size: .
d_call: TRBD1
cdr3_aa: CASSFRQGPTYEQYF
cdr3_nt: TGTGCCAGCAGCTTTCGACAGGGGCCAACCTACGAGCAGTACTTC

v_call: TRBV18
j_call: TRBJ1-5
clone_size: .
d_call: .
cdr3_aa: CASSRGQNQPQHF
cdr3_nt: TGTGCCAGCTCTAGAGGGCAGAATCAGCCCCAGCATTTT

v_call: TRBV27
j_call: TRBJ1-6
clone_size: .
d_call: .
cdr3_aa: CASNWLSGLKSNSPLHF
cdr3_nt: TGTGCCAGCAACTGGTTAAGCGGGTTAAAGAGCAATTCACCCCTCCACTTT

v_call: TRBV19
j_call: TRBJ2-1
clone_size: .
d_call: TRBD2
cdr3_aa: CASRPGLGNNEQFF
cdr3_nt: TGTGCCAGTAGACCGGGACTAGGCAACAATGAGCAGTTCTTC

v_call: TRBV6-5
j_call: TRBJ2-2
clone_size: .
d_call: TRBD2
cdr3_aa: CASSYSRREGTGELFF
cdr3_nt: TGTGCCAGCAGTTACTCCCGTCGGGAGGGGACCGGGGAGCTGTTTTTT

v_call: TRBV4-3
j_call: TRBJ2-1
clone_size: .
d_call: TRBD2
cdr3_aa: CASSQVASGSNEQFF
cdr3_nt: TGCGCCAGCAGCCAAGTCGCTAGCGGGAGTAATGAGCAGTTCTTC

v_call: TRBV19
j_call: TRBJ2-5
clone_size: .
d_call: .
cdr3_aa: CASTSVGGPDQETQYF
cdr3_nt: TGTGCCAGTACCTCGGTCGGGGGGCCAGACCAAGAGACCCAGTACTTC

v_call: TRBV9
j_call: TRBJ2-5
clone_size: .
d_call: TRBD2
cdr3_aa: CASSSPASGDQETQYF
cdr3_nt: TGTGCCAGCAGTAGTCCGGCTAGCGGAGACCAAGAGACCCAGTACTTC

v_call: TRBV5-1
j_call: TRBJ2-7
clone_size: .
d_call: TRBD2
cdr3_aa: CASSLETSGRAWYEQYF
cdr3_nt: TGCGCCAGCAGCTTGGAGACTAGCGGGAGGGCCTGGTACGAGCAGTACTTC

v_call: TRBV12-3/TRBV12-4
j_call: TRBJ2-2
clone_size: .
d_call: TRBD1
cdr3_aa: CASSLQGVGELFF
cdr3_nt: TGTGCCAGCAGCCTACAGGGGGTCGGGGAGCTGTTTTTT

v_call: TRBV5-4
j_call: TRBJ2-1
clone_size: .
d_call: .
cdr3_aa: CASSFTGSNEQFF
cdr3_nt: TGTGCCAGCAGCTTTACCGGGAGCAATGAGCAGTTCTTC

v_call: TRBV15
j_call: TRBJ1-1
clone_size: .
d_call: .
cdr3_aa: CATETRGTEAFF
cdr3_nt: TGTGCCACCGAAACAAGGGGCACTGAAGCTTTCTTT

v_call: TRBV27
j_call: TRBJ1-1
clone_size: .
d_call: .
cdr3_aa: CASSLSRASNTEAFF
cdr3_nt: TGTGCCAGCAGTTTATCGAGGGCGTCGAACACTGAAGCTTTCTTT

v_call: TRBV5-6
j_call: TRBJ2-1
clone_size: .
d_call: .
cdr3_aa: CASSLGLASYNEQFF
cdr3_nt: TGTGCCAGCAGCTTGGGGTTAGCCTCCTACAATGAGCAGTTCTTC

v_call: TRBV25-1
j_call: TRBJ2-3
clone_size: .
d_call: .
cdr3_aa: CASSESGGDTQYF
cdr3_nt: TGTGCCAGCAGTGAAAGCGGAGGCGATACGCAGTATTTT

v_call: TRBV18
j_call: TRBJ1-2
clone_size: .
d_call: TRBD1
cdr3_aa: CASSPWTGGVGSYGYTF
cdr3_nt: TGTGCCAGCTCACCCTGGACAGGGGGAGTGGGAAGCTATGGCTACACCTTC

v_call: TRBV7-3
j_call: TRBJ2-3
clone_size: .
d_call: TRBD1
cdr3_aa: CASSQGAYSTDTQYF
cdr3_nt: TGTGCCAGCAGCCAGGGGGCCTATAGCACAGATACGCAGTATTTT

v_call: TRBV25-1
j_call: TRBJ2-7
clone_size: .
d_call: TRBD1
cdr3_aa: CASNGDRAYEQYF
cdr3_nt: TGTGCCAGCAATGGGGACAGGGCCTACGAGCAGTACTTC

v_call: TRBV6-2/TRBV6-3
j_call: TRBJ1-2
clone_size: .
d_call: TRBD1
cdr3_aa: CASSYFSGTAYGYTF
cdr3_nt: TGTGCCAGCAGTTACTTCTCCGGGACAGCATATGGCTACACCTTC

v_call: TRBV27
j_call: TRBJ1-1
clone_size: .
d_call: .
cdr3_aa: CASSLSGHPNGEAFF
cdr3_nt: TGTGCCAGCAGTTTATCCGGACACCCGAACGGGGAAGCTTTCTTT

v_call: TRBV29-1
j_call: TRBJ1-2
clone_size: once
d_call: TRBD1
cdr3_aa: CSADREGYGYTF
cdr3_nt: TGCAGCGCGGACAGGGAAGGCTATGGCTACACCTTC

v_call: TRBV18
j_call: TRBJ2-2
clone_size: .
d_call: TRBD2
cdr3_aa: CASSPMSGTNTGELFF
cdr3_nt: TGTGCCAGCTCACCCATGAGCGGGACGAACACCGGGGAGCTGTTTTTT

v_call: TRBV19
j_call: TRBJ1-1
clone_size: .
d_call: TRBD1
cdr3_aa: CASSLRQGYTEAFF
cdr3_nt: TGTGCCAGTAGTCTCAGACAGGGTTACACTGAAGCTTTCTTT

v_call: TRBV7-9
j_call: TRBJ2-2
clone_size: .
d_call: TRBD1
cdr3_aa: CASSTLDRWANTGELFF
cdr3_nt: TGTGCCAGCAGCACCCTGGACAGGTGGGCGAACACCGGGGAGCTGTTTTTT

v_call: TRBV11-2
j_call: TRBJ2-7
clone_size: .
d_call: .
cdr3_aa: CASSLVEAYEQYF
cdr3_nt: TGTGCCAGCAGCTTAGTGGAGGCCTACGAGCAGTACTTC

v_call: TRBV5-5
j_call: TRBJ1-2
clone_size: .
d_call: .
cdr3_aa: CASSQGAGGLYYGYTF
cdr3_nt: TGTGCCAGCAGCCAAGGGGCGGGCGGACTATACTATGGCTACACCTTC

v_call: TRBV6-5
j_call: TRBJ1-1
clone_size: .
d_call: .
cdr3_aa: CASSYNRIEAFF
cdr3_nt: TGTGCCAGCAGTTATAACAGGATTGAAGCTTTCTTT

v_call: TRBV29-1
j_call: TRBJ1-1
clone_size: .
d_call: .
cdr3_aa: CSVRRDTDTEAFF
cdr3_nt: TGCAGCGTTCGTCGGGACACGGACACTGAAGCTTTCTTT